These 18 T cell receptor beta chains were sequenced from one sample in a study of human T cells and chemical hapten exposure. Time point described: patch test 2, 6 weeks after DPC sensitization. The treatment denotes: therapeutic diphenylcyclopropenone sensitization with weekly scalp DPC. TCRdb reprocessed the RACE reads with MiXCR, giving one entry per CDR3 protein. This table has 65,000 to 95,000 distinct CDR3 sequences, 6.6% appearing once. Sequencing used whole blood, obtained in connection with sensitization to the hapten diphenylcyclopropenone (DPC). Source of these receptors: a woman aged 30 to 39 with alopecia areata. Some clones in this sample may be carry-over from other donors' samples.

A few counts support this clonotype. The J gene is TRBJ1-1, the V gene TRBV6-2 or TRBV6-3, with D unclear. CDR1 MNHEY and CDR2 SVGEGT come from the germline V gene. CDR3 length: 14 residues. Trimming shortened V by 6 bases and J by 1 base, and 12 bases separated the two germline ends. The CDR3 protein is CASSLKAGNTEAFF. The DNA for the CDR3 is TGTGCCAGCAGCCTAAAGGCAGGGAACACTGAAGCTTTCTTT.

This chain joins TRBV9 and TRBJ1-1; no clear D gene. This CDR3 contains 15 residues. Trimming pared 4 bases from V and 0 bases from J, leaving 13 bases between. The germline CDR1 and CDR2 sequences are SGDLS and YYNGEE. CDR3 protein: CASSFRGAMNTEAFF. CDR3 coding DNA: TGTGCCAGCAGCTTCCGAGGAGCAATGAACACTGAAGCTTTCTTT.

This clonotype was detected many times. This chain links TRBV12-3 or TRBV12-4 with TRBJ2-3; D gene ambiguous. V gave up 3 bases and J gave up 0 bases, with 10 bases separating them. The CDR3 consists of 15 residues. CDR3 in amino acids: CASSFSSPSTDTQYF. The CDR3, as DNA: TGTGCCAGCAGTTTTAGTTCGCCGAGCACAGATACGCAGTATTTT.

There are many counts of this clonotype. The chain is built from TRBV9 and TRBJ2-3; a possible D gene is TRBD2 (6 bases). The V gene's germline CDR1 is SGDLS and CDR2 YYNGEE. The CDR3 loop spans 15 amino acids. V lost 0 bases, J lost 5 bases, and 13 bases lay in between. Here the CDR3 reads CASSVDSGGRDTQYF. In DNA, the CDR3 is TGTGCCAGCAGCGTAGATAGCGGAGGGAGAGATACGCAGTATTTT.

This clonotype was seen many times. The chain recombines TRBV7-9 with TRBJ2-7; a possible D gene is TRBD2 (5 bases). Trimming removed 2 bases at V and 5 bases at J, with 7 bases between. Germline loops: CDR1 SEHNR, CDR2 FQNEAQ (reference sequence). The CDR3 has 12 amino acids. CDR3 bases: TGTGCCAGCAGCTTATCCGGGGACGAGCAGTACTTC. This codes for CASSLSGDEQYF. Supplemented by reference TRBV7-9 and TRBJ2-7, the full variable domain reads DTGVSQNPRHKITKRGQNVTFRCDPISEHNRLYWYRQTLGQGPEFLTYFQNEAQLEKSRLLSDRFSAERPKGSFSTLEIQRTEQGDSAMYLCASSLSGDEQYFGPGTRLTVT.

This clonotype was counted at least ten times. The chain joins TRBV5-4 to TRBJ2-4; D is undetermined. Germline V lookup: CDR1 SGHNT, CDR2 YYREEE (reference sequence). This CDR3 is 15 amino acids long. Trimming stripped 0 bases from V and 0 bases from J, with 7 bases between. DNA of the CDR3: TGTGCCAGCAGCTTGGACAGTCTAGCCAAAAACATTCAGTACTTC. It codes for CASSLDSLAKNIQYF.

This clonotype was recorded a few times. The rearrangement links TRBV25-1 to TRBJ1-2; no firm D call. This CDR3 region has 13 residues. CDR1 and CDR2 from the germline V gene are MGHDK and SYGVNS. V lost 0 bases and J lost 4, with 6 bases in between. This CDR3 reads CASSEYQSYGYTF. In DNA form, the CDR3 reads TGTGCCAGCAGTGAATATCAGAGCTATGGCTACACCTTC.

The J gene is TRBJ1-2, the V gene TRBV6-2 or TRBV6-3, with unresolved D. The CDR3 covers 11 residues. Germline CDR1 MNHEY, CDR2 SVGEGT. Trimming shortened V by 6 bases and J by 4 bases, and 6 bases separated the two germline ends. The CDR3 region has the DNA TGTGCCAGCAGAAACAGCTATGGCTACACCTTC. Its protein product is CASRNSYGYTF.

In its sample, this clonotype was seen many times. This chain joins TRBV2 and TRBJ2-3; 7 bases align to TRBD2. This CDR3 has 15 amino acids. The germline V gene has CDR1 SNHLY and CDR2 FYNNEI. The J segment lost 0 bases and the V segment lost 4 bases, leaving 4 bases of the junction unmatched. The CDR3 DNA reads TGTGCCAGCAGTGGCGAGCGGGGTAGCACAGATACGCAGTATTTT. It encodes CASSGERGSTDTQYF.

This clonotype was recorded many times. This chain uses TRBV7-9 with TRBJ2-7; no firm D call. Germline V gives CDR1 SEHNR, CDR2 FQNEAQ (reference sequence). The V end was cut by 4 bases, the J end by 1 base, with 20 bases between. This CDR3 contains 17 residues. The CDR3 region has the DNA TGTGCCAGCAGCTCTCCTCCCCAACAGAGGAATTCCTACGAGCAGTACTTC. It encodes CASSSPPQQRNSYEQYF.

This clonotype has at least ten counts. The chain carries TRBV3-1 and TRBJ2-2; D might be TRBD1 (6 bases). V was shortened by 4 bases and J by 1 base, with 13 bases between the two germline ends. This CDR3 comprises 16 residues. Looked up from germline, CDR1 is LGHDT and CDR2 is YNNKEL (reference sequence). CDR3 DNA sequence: TGTGCCAGCAGCCGCCTCCAGACAGGGAACACCGGGGAGCTGTTTTTT. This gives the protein CASSRLQTGNTGELFF.

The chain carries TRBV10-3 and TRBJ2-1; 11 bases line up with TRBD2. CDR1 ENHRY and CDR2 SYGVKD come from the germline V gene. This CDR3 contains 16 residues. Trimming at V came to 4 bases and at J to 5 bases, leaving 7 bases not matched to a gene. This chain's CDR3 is CAISGSSGGPNNEQFF. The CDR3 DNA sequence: TGTGCCATCAGTGGGTCTAGCGGGGGGCCAAACAATGAGCAGTTCTTC.

The CDR3: CATSRDRTHQPQHF. The CDR3 DNA sequence: TGTGCCACCAGCAGAGATAGAACTCATCAGCCCCAGCATTTT. The J gene is TRBJ1-5, the V gene TRBV15; D is uncertain. The V gene lost 0 bases and the J gene lost 5 bases, with 8 bases spanning the gap. CDR3 length equals 14 residues. Germline V CDR1 and CDR2: LNHNV, YYDKDF (reference sequence).

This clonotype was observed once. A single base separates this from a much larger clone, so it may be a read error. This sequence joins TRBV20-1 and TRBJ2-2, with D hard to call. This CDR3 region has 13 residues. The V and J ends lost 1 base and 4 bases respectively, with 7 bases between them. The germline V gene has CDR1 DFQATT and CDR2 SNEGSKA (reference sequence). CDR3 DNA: TGCAGTGCTAGAGGCTATACCACCGGGGAGCTGTTTTTT. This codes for CSARGYTTGELFF.

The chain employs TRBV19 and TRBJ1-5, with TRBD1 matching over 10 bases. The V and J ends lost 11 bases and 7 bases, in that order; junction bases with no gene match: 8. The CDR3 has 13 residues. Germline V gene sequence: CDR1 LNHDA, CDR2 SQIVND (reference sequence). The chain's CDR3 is CASKGQGRQPQHF. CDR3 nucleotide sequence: TGTGCCTCAAAGGGACAGGGGAGGCAGCCCCAGCATTTT.

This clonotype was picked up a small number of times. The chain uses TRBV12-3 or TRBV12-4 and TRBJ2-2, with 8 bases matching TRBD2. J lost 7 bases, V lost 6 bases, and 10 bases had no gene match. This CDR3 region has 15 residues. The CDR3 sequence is CASRTGTRPNGELFF. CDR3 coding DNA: TGTGCCAGCAGAACCGGGACTAGACCCAACGGGGAGCTGTTTTTT.

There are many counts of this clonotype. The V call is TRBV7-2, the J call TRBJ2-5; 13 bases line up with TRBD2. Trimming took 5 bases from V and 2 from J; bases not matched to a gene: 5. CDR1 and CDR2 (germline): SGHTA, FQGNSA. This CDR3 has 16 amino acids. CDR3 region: CASSAGLAGAQETQYF. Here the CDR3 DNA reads TGTGCCAGCAGCGCCGGACTAGCGGGAGCACAAGAGACCCAGTACTTC. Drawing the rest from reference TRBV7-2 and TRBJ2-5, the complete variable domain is GAGVSQSPSNKVTEKGKDVELRCDPISGHTALYWYRQSLGQGLEFLIYFQGNSAPDKSGLPSDRFSAERTGGSVSTLTIQRTQQEDSAVYLCASSAGLAGAQETQYFGPGTRLLVL.

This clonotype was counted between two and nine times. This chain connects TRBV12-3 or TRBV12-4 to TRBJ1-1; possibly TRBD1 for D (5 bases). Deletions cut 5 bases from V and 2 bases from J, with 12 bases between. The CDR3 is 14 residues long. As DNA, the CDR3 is TGTGCCAGCAGTCCCAGACAGAGAAACACTGAAGCTTTCTTT. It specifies CASSPRQRNTEAFF.